The text below deals with one TCR beta chain. Its specificity is unknown. Unique molecular identifiers tagged the TCR beta cDNA libraries. From the PCR reads, TCRdb called clonotypes with MiXCR, one entry per CDR3 protein. Among hundreds of thousands of distinct CDR3 sequences listed, around 27% were seen once. This sample is drawn from a study of post-analysis software for immune sequencing data. As for the study in general: Disease trajectories encompassed relapsing-remitting, secondary progressive and progressive-relapsing multiple sclerosis.

The V gene lost 3 bases and the J gene lost 2 bases, with 5 bases spanning the gap. The germline V gene has CDR1 DFQATT and CDR2 SNEGSKA (reference sequence). The CDR3 spans 13 residues. Study-level points and caveats: Analysis by F measure revealed that same-batch samples clustered strongly together. About 5 TRBV segments, including TRBV5-6, TRBV5-1 and TRBV20-1, were more frequent in patients than controls. Patients with multiple sclerosis recorded significantly lower normalized Chao1 diversity than controls, the study found.

The genes are TRBV20-1 and TRBJ2-6; the D is unclear. Sequenced material: blood. This receptor was obtained from a girl aged 5-17 years with multiple sclerosis. CDR3 loop: CSARTAGANVLTF. The CDR3 DNA reads TGCAGTGCTAGGACCGCTGGGGCCAACGTCCTGACTTTC.